This T cell receptor beta chain was found in a study of T cells in Graves' hyperthyroidism and ophthalmopathy. From RNA transcripts, TCR beta CDR3 regions were amplified. HTBI primers were employed in a first-round RT-PCR of the TCR CDR3. One entry per CDR3 protein, called by TCRdb with MiXCR from the multiplex PCR reads. The profile shows about 92,000 distinct CDR3 sequences, about 51% of them singletons. Trimming pared 7 bases from V and 0 bases from J, leaving 9 bases between. The CDR3 has 13 amino acids. Per the germline V gene, CDR1 is ENHRY and CDR2 is SYGVKD. For Graves' hyperthyroidism to be stable, ophthalmopathy could not progress within 18 months. Criteria for exclusion of patients were uncontrolled infection, other autoimmune disease, pregnancy or lactation.

The sequencing input was blood. The rearrangement uses TRBV10-3 and TRBJ1-1, with D hard to call. The sequence was obtained from a woman in her thirties or forties with Graves' hyperthyroidism. Here the CDR3 DNA reads TGTGCCATCATGGCCAACATGAACACTGAAGCTTTCTTT. Its protein is CAIMANMNTEAFF.